Presented here are 20 T cell receptor beta chains from one specimen sequenced in a study of T-cell memory formation after mild COVID-19. Using its own MiXCR run on the 5' RACE reads, TCRdb lists one record per CDR3 protein. This sample has about 140,000 distinct CDR3 sequences, with more than 14% found just once. The sample comprised PBMCs or a T cell subset sorted from them (not recorded which). These TCRs come from an adult woman who had mild COVID-19 (a few samples of this study predate the infection). Cell type and time point are not known.

This clonotype turned up a few times. This chain links TRBV6-4 with TRBJ2-3; 7 bases line up with TRBD2. CDR1 and CDR2 from the germline V gene are MRHNA and SNTAGT. The CDR3 is 15 amino acids. Germline trimming cut 0 bases from V and 2 bases from J; bases unmatched to any gene: 2. Here the CDR3 reads CASSDSSGNTDTQYF. CDR3 DNA: TGTGCCAGCAGTGACTCGAGCGGGAACACAGATACGCAGTATTTT.

This clonotype was detected once. The gene calls are TRBV6-2 or TRBV6-3 and TRBJ1-1, with a weak D call TRBD1 (5 bases). V lost 4 bases to trimming and J lost 3 bases, with 12 bases between them. The CDR3 is 14 residues long. Germline lookup yields CDR1 MNHEY and CDR2 SVGEGT. The CDR3 here is CASSFQGPYTEAFF. The CDR3 nucleotides read TGTGCCAGCAGTTTTCAGGGCCCCTACACTGAAGCTTTCTTT.

The CDR3 protein is CASSPPVAGGPNEQFF. CDR3 coding DNA: TGTGCCAGCTCACCACCGGTTGCGGGAGGGCCCAATGAGCAGTTCTTC. This chain uses TRBV18 with TRBJ2-1; 9 nucleotides align to TRBD2. The germline V gene has CDR1 KGHSH and CDR2 LQKENI. The CDR3 runs to 16 residues. The V segment lost 0 bases and the J segment 6 bases; nucleotides outside the gene matches: 6.

The chain recombines TRBV14 with TRBJ2-1, with 8 bases aligning to TRBD2. Looked up from germline, CDR1 is SGHDN and CDR2 is FVKESK. V gave up 0 bases and J gave up 3 bases; unmatched junction bases: 4. This CDR3 comprises 16 residues. The CDR3 DNA reads as TGTGCCAGCAGCCAAGAGATAGCGGGGATCTACAATGAGCAGTTCTTC. Translating gives CASSQEIAGIYNEQFF. Drawing the rest from reference TRBV14 and TRBJ2-1, the complete variable domain is EAGVTQFPSHSVIEKGQTVTLRCDPISGHDNLYWYRRVMGKEIKFLLHFVKESKQDESGMPNNRFLAERTGGTYSTLKVQPAELEDSGVYFCASSQEIAGIYNEQFFGPGTRLTVL.

J is TRBJ2-3 and V is TRBV4-1, with 8 bases that match TRBD2. With 4 bases clipped from V and 1 base from J, the junction kept 4 bases outside the gene matches. The CDR3 contains 15 residues. Germline assignment: CDR1 MGHRA and CDR2 YSYEKL. The CDR3 reads CASSPRRGGTDTQYF. CDR3 coding DNA: TGCGCCAGCAGCCCGCGGCGGGGGGGCACAGATACGCAGTATTTT.

This clonotype was counted a few times. V is TRBV29-1 and J is TRBJ1-4, with 9 bases matching TRBD1. V was pared by 6 bases and J by 7 bases, with 6 bases of the junction left unmatched. The CDR3 contains 13 residues. CDR1 is SQVTM, CDR2 ANQGSEA, per germline. CDR3: CSVQQGAVEKLFF. DNA of the CDR3: TGCAGCGTACAACAGGGGGCAGTTGAAAAACTGTTTTTT.

The CDR3 DNA is TGTGCCAGCAGCCAATCCAGGGGGCTAGGTAACACTGAAGCTTTCTTT. It yields the protein CASSQSRGLGNTEAFF. This chain joins TRBV14 and TRBJ1-1; 8 bases fit TRBD1. The germline CDR1 and CDR2 sequences are SGHDN and FVKESK. The CDR3 is 16 amino acids. V lost 2 bases to trimming and J lost 2 bases; unmatched junction nucleotides: 7. The complete variable domain, with remaining parts taken from reference TRBV14 and TRBJ1-1, reads EAGVTQFPSHSVIEKGQTVTLRCDPISGHDNLYWYRRVMGKEIKFLLHFVKESKQDESGMPNNRFLAERTGGTYSTLKVQPAELEDSGVYFCASSQSRGLGNTEAFFGQGTRLTVV.

This clonotype occurred a few times. This chain links TRBV7-9 with TRBJ2-7, with 9 positions matching TRBD2. The length of the CDR3 is 19 residues. Losses at the gene ends were 1 base for V and 2 bases for J; bases not matched to a gene: 15. Germline CDR1 and CDR2: SEHNR and FQNEAQ (reference sequence). CDR3 amino acids: CASSLGPLIAGATTYEQYF. DNA for the CDR3: TGTGCCAGCAGCTTAGGACCCTTAATAGCGGGAGCAACCACCTACGAGCAGTACTTC. Variable domain in full (rest from reference TRBV7-9 and TRBJ2-7): DTGVSQNPRHKITKRGQNVTFRCDPISEHNRLYWYRQTLGQGPEFLTYFQNEAQLEKSRLLSDRFSAERPKGSFSTLEIQRTEQGDSAMYLCASSLGPLIAGATTYEQYFGPGTRLTVT.

V and J are TRBV7-9 and TRBJ1-2, with D hard to call. The V end was cut by 10 bases, the J end by 2 bases, with 14 bases between. CDR1 and CDR2 (germline): SEHNR, FQNEAQ (reference sequence). The CDR3 consists of 13 residues. The CDR3 is CAIAGNENYGYTF. CDR3 nucleotides: TGTGCCATCGCTGGGAATGAAAACTATGGCTACACCTTC. The full variable domain, rest sourced from reference TRBV7-9 and TRBJ1-2, is DTGVSQNPRHKITKRGQNVTFRCDPISEHNRLYWYRQTLGQGPEFLTYFQNEAQLEKSRLLSDRFSAERPKGSFSTLEIQRTEQGDSAMYLCAIAGNENYGYTFGSGTRLTVV.

This clonotype was counted between two and nine times. This chain links TRBV1 with TRBJ2-2; the table's D call TRBD2 went unverified against the DNA. TRBV1 is tagged as a pseudogene. This CDR3 contains 19 residues. CDR3 sequence reads: CTSSQDRAPIVYGTGELFF. DNA of the CDR3: TGCACCAGCAGCCAAGATCGGGCCCCGATAGTTTACGGGACCGGGGAGCTGTTTTTT.

The chain joins TRBV29-1 to TRBJ2-7; possible D gene TRBD1, 5 bases. Germline values: CDR1 SQVTM, CDR2 ANQGSEA. The CDR3 consists of 15 residues. V dropped 2 bases and J dropped 3 bases, with 17 bases sitting between them. Here the CDR3 reads CSVERVGAPYYEQYF. In DNA form, the CDR3 reads TGCAGCGTTGAACGGGTAGGGGCCCCTTACTACGAGCAGTACTTC.

The chain uses TRBV7-9 and TRBJ2-3; 10 nucleotides line up with TRBD2. The CDR3 covers 16 residues. V gave up 6 bases and J gave up 5 bases; unmatched junction bases: 11. Looked up from germline, CDR1 is SEHNR and CDR2 is FQNEAQ (reference sequence). The CDR3 protein is CASSSVLAGFVDTQYF. The CDR3 bases are TGTGCCAGCAGTTCCGTACTAGCGGGATTTGTAGATACGCAGTATTTT.

V usage is TRBV7-2 and J usage is TRBJ2-1; possibly TRBD2 for D (6 bases). Trimming pared 7 bases from V and 6 bases from J, leaving 19 bases between. The CDR3 runs 15 residues. Germline loops: CDR1 SGHTA, CDR2 FQGNSA. The CDR3 sequence is CASTHPRLALNEQFF. Here the CDR3 DNA reads TGTGCCAGCACCCACCCCCGGCTAGCGCTCAATGAGCAGTTCTTC. Full variable domain (rest looked up from reference TRBV7-2 and TRBJ2-1): GAGVSQSPSNKVTEKGKDVELRCDPISGHTALYWYRQSLGQGLEFLIYFQGNSAPDKSGLPSDRFSAERTGGSVSTLTIQRTQQEDSAVYLCASTHPRLALNEQFFGPGTRLTVL.

J is TRBJ1-2 and V is TRBV6-5; 8 nucleotides match TRBD1. The J segment lost 4 bases and the V segment lost 6 bases, leaving 7 bases of the junction unmatched. The CDR3 length is 14 residues. Per the germline V gene, CDR1 is MNHEY and CDR2 is SVGAGI. The CDR3 nucleotides are TGTGCCAGCAGCTGGGGACAGGTCTCCTATGGCTACACCTTC. Translated, it gives CASSWGQVSYGYTF.

The CDR3 reads CASSPGGTQYF. As DNA, the CDR3 is TGCGCCAGCAGCCCTGGGGGGACGCAGTATTTT. This chain uses TRBV4-3 with TRBJ2-3; a possible D gene is TRBD2 (6 bases). V was cut by 4 bases and J by 9 bases, with 8 bases left in between. CDR3 length equals 11 residues. CDR1 and CDR2 from the germline V gene are LGHNA and YSLEER.

The chain joins TRBV12-3 or TRBV12-4 to TRBJ2-4; D is uncertain. This CDR3 is 12 amino acids long. The V end lost 3 bases, the J end lost 10 bases, and 10 bases lay between the germline ends. In DNA form, the CDR3 reads TGTGCCAGCAGTTTTTCCTCCCAGATTCAGTACTTC. This encodes CASSFSSQIQYF.

The table lists this clonotype with a few counts. The chain employs TRBV27 and TRBJ1-3; D uncertain. The germline CDR1 and CDR2 sequences are MNHEY and SMNVEV (reference sequence). This CDR3 comprises 14 residues. With 2 bases removed from V and 8 bases from J, the gap between germline ends came to 13 bases. CDR3 in DNA: TGTGCCAGCAGTTTACGGCACGGCGGGGACACCATATATTTT. Its protein product is CASSLRHGGDTIYF.

This clonotype was counted between two and nine times. This chain links TRBV29-1 with TRBJ2-3; 8 nucleotides line up with TRBD1. The CDR3 length is 14 residues. J was trimmed by 1 base and V by 5 bases; bases with no gene match: 5. Germline CDR1 reads SQVTM; CDR2 reads ANQGSEA. The CDR3 is CSVRPGQGTDTQYF. CDR3 coding DNA: TGCAGCGTTCGCCCGGGACAGGGCACAGATACGCAGTATTTT.

This clonotype was seen more than once but under ten times. The gene calls are TRBV5-6 and TRBJ2-5, with 8 positions matching TRBD2. The CDR3 contains 15 residues. The germline V gene encodes CDR1 SGHDT and CDR2 YYEEEE. The V segment lost 3 bases and the J segment 5 bases; nucleotides outside the gene matches: 9. The CDR3 reads CASSSYAGGGETQYF. The CDR3 DNA reads TGTGCCAGCAGCTCTTATGCGGGGGGCGGTGAGACCCAGTACTTC.

This clonotype was detected a few times. The chain couples TRBV12-3 or TRBV12-4 to TRBJ1-1; D remains unclear. Trimming removed 3 bases from V and 9 bases from J, with 20 bases in between. The CDR3 covers 15 residues. CDR3 nucleotides: TGTGCCAGCAGTTTTTTCCCAGGACCCCAAACTAAAGCTTTCTTT. Amino acids: CASSFFPGPQTKAFF.